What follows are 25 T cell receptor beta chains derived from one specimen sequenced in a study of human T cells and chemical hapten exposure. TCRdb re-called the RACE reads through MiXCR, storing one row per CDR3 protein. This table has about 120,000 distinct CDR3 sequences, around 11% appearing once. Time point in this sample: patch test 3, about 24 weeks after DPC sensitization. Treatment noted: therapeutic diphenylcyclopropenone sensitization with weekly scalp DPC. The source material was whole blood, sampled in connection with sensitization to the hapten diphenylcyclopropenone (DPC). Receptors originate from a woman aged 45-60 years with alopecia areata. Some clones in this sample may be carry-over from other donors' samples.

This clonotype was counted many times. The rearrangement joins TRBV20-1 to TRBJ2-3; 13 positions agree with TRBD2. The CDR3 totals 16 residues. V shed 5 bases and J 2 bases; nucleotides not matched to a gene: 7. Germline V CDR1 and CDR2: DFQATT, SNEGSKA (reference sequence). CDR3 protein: CSAPRLAGGNTDTQYF. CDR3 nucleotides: TGCAGTGCTCCCAGACTAGCGGGGGGTAACACAGATACGCAGTATTTT.

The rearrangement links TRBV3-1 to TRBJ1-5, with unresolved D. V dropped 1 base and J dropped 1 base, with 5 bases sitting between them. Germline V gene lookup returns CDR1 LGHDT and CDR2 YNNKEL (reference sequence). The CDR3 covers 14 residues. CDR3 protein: CASSQVRSNQPQHF. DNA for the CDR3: TGTGCCAGCAGCCAAGTTCGGAGCAATCAGCCCCAGCATTTT.

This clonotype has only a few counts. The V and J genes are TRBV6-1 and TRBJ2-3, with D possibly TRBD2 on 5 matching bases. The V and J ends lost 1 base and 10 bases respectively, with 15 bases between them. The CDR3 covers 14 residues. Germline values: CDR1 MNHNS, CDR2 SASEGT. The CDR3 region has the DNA TGTGCCAGCAGTGAAGGTGGGGTAGAGGGAGCGCAGTATTTT. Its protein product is CASSEGGVEGAQYF.

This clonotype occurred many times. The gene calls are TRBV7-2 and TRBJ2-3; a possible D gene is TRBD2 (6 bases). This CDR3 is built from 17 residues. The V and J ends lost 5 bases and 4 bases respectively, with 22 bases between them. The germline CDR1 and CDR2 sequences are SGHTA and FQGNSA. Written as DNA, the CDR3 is TGTGCCAGCAGCAACGGACTACGGGGGTCGGGGCCAGATACGCAGTATTTT. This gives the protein CASSNGLRGSGPDTQYF.

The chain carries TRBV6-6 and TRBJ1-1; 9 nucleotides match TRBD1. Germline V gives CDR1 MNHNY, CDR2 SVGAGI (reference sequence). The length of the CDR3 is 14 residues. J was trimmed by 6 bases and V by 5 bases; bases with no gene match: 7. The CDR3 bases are TGTGCCAGCAGTGTAACACAGGGGGCCTCTGAAGCTTTCTTT. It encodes CASSVTQGASEAFF.

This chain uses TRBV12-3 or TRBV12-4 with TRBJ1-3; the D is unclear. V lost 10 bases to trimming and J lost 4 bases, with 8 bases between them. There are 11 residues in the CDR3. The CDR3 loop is CATETGNTIYF. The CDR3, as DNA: TGTGCCACCGAGACGGGAAACACCATATATTTT.

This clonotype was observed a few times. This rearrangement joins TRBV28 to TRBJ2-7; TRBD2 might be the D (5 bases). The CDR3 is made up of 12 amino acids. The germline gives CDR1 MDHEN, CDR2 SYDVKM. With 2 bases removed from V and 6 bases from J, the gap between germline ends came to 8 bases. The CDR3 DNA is TGTGCCAGCAGTTTACGAGCGGCCGAGCAGTACTTC. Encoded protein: CASSLRAAEQYF.

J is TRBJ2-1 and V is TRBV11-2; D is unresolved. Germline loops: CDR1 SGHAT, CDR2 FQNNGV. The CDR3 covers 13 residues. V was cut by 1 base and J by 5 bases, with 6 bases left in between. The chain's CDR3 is CASSLGSNNEQFF. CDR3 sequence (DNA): TGTGCCAGCAGCTTAGGGAGTAACAATGAGCAGTTCTTC.

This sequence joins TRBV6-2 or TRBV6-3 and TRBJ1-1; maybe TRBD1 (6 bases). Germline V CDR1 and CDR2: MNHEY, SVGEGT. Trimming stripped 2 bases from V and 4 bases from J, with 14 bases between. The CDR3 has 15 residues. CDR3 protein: CASSYLRRGATEAFF. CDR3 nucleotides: TGTGCCAGCAGTTACCTCCGTAGGGGGGCCACTGAAGCTTTCTTT.

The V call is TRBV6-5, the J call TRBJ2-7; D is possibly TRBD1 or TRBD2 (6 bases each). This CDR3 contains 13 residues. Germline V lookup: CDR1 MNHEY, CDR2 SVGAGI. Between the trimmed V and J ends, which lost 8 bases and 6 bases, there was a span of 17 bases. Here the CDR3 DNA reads TGTGCCAGCGCCCGGGGGCATTCGGGCGAGCAGTACTTC. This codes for CASARGHSGEQYF.

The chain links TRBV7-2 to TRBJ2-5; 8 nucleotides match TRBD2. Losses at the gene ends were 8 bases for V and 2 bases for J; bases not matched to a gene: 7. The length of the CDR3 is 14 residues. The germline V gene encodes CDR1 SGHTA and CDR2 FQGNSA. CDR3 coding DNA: TGTGCCAGCTCGGTAGCGGGGTCACAAGAGACCCAGTACTTC. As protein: CASSVAGSQETQYF.

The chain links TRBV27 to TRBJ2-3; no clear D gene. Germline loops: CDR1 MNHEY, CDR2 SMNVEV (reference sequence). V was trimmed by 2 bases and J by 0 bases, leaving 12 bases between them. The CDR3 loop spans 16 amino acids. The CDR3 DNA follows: TGTGCCAGCAGTTTAAATTGGGCCTCTAGCACAGATACGCAGTATTTT. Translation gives CASSLNWASSTDTQYF.

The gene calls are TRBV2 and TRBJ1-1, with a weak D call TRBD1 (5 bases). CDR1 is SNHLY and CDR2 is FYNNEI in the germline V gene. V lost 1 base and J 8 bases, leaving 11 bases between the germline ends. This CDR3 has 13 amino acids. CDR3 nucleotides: TGTGCCAGCAGTGAAGAGCGGGACGGGGAAGCTTTCTTT. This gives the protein CASSEERDGEAFF.

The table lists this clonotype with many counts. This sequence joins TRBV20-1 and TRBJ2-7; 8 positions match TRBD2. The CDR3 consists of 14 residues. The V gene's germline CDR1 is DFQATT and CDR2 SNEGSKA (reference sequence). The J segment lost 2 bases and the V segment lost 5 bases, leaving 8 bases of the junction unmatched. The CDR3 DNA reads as TGCAGTGCTTACCCACCGGGACTAGCCTACGAGCAGTACTTC. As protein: CSAYPPGLAYEQYF.

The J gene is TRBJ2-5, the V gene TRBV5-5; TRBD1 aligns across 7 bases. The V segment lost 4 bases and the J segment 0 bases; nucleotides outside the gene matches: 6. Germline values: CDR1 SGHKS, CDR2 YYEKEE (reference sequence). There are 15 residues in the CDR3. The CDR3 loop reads CASSPRTGHQETQYF. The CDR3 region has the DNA TGTGCCAGCAGCCCAAGGACAGGTCACCAAGAGACCCAGTACTTC.

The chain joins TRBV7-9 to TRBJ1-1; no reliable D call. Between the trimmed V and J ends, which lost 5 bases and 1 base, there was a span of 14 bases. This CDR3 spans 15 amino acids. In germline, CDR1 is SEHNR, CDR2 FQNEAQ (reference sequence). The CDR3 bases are TGTGCCAGCAGCCCAGACCGGGCCCCGAACACTGAAGCTTTCTTT. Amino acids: CASSPDRAPNTEAFF.

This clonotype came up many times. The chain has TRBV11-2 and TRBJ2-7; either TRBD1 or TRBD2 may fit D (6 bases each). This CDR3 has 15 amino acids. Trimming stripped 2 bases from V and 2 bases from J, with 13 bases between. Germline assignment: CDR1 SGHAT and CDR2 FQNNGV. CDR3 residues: CASSLTGAGAYEQYF. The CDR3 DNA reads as TGTGCCAGCAGCTTAACGGGGGCAGGAGCCTACGAGCAGTACTTC.

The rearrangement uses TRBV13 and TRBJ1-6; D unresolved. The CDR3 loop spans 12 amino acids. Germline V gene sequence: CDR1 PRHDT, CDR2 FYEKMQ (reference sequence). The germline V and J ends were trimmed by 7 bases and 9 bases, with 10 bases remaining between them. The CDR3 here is CASTACGSPLHF. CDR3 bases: TGTGCCAGCACCGCGTGCGGTTCACCCCTCCACTTT.

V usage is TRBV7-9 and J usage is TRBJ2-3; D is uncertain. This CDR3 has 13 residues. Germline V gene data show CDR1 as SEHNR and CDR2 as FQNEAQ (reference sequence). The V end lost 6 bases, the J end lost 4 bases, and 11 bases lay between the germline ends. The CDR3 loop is CASRGKVPDTQYF. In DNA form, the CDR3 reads TGTGCCAGCAGGGGTAAGGTCCCAGATACGCAGTATTTT.

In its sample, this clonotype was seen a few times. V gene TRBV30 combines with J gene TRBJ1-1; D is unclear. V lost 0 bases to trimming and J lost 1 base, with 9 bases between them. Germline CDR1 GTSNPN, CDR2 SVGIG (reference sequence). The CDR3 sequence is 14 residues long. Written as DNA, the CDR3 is TGTGCCTGGAGTGTAGGACGGAAGAACACTGAAGCTTTCTTT. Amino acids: CAWSVGRKNTEAFF.

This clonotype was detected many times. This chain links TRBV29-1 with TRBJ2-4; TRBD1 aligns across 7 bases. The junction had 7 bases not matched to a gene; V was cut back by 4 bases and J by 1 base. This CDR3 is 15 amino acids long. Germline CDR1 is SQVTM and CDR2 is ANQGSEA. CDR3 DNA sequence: TGCAGCGTTGTAGGGGGCCCGGTGGCCAAAAACATTCAGTACTTC. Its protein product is CSVVGGPVAKNIQYF.

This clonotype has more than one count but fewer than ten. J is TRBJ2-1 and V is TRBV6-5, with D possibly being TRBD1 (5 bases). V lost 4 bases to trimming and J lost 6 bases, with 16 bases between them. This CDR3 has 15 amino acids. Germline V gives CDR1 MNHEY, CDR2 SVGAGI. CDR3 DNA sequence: TGTGCCAGCAGTTGGGTCGGCCAGGGCCTCAATGAGCAGTTCTTC. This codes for CASSWVGQGLNEQFF.

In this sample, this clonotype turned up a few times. This CDR3 reads CSVILNFPGQGARETQYF. DNA for the CDR3: TGCAGCGTCATACTTAACTTCCCGGGACAGGGGGCACGAGAGACCCAGTACTTC. The gene calls are TRBV29-1 and TRBJ2-5; TRBD1 matches 12 bases. CDR1 is SQVTM, CDR2 ANQGSEA, per germline. The V and J ends lost 6 bases and 4 bases, in that order; junction bases with no gene match: 18. There are 18 residues in the CDR3.

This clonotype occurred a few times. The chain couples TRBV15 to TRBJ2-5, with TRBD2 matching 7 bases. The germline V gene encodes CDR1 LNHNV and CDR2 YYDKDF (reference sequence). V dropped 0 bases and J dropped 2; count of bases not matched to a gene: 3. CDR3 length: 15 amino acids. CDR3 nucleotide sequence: TGTGCCACCAGCAGAGATGTCGGGAGGCAAGAGACCCAGTACTTC. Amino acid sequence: CATSRDVGRQETQYF. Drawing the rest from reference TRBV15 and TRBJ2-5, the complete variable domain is DAMVIQNPRYQVTQFGKPVTLSCSQTLNHNVMYWYQQKSSQAPKLLFHYYDKDFNNEADTPDNFQSRRPNTSFCFLDIRSPGLGDTAMYLCATSRDVGRQETQYFGPGTRLLVL.

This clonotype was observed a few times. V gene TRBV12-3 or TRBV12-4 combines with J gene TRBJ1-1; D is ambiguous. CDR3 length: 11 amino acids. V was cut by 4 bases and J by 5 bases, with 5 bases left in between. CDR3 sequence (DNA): TGTGCCAGCAGTTGCGGAACTGAAGCTTTCTTT. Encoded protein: CASSCGTEAFF.